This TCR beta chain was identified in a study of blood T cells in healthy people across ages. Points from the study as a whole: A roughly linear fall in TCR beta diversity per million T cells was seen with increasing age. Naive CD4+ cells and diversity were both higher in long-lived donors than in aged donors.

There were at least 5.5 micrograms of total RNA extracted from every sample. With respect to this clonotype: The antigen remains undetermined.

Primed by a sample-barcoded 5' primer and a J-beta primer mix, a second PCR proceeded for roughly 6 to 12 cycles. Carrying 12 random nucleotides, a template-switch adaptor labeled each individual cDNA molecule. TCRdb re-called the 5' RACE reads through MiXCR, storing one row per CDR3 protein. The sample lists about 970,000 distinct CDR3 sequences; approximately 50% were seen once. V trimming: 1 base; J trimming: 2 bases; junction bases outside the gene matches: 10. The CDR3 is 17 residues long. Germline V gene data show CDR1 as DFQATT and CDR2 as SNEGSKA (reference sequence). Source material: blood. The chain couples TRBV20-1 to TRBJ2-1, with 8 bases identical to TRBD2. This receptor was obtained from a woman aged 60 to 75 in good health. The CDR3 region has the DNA TGCAGTGCTAGAGGCCCCGGGGAGCGGGAGCCCTACAATGAGCAGTTCTTC. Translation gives CSARGPGEREPYNEQFF.